The clone carrying this T cell receptor beta chain was observed a single time. The data were obtained in a study of T cell responses to AZD1222 COVID-19 vaccine. Using immunoSEQ multiplex PCR, the repertoire was profiled, and TCRdb retains in-frame clones only, with some absent. The table records some 120,000 clones, roughly nine tenths of them present only once. Samples with a second dose at about 4 or about 12 weeks were pooled together. Sequencing was performed on peripheral blood, taken 28 days after the second AZD1222 dose. This clonotype was obtained from an adult who received the AZD1222 COVID-19 vaccine.

The CDR3 here is CASSLWTTNEKLFF. CDR3 DNA sequence: TGTGCCAGCAGTTTGTGGACAACTAATGAAAAACTGTTTTTT. The V call is TRBV28, the J call TRBJ1-4; D is unclear. The CDR3 extends over 14 amino acids. Per the germline V gene, CDR1 is MDHEN and CDR2 is SYDVKM. V gave up 3 bases and J gave up 0 bases, with 5 bases separating them.